The 15 T cell receptor beta chains given below trace back to one sample, sequenced in a study of tumor-infiltrating lymphocytes in primary liver carcinoma. The authors took blood RNA from unsorted whole blood and also extracted germline DNA. Production of TCR beta cDNA used approximately 0.45 ug total RNA together with a constant-region primer. Slightly modified ARM-PCR served as the procedure for the TCR beta libraries. These libraries came from three rounds of nested multiplex PCR. TRBV1-TRBV30 forward and Cbeta reverse primers drove the first two roughly 10-cycle rounds. TCRdb redid the calling of the multiplex PCR reads with MiXCR, one entry per CDR3 protein. The sample records hundreds of thousands of distinct CDR3 sequences, around 50% being singletons. Sequenced input: peripheral blood. The source of these receptors is a woman in her thirties with primary liver carcinoma and hepatitis B virus infection.

In this sample, this clonotype turned up once. A junction boundary mismatches the germline segment, possibly from a read error. V usage is TRBV12-3 or TRBV12-4 and J usage is TRBJ2-1, with D possibly TRBD2 on 5 matching bases. The CDR3 has 15 amino acids. Here the CDR3 DNA reads TGTGCCGGCAGTTTGGGAGCCAGCTCCTACAATGAGCAGTTCTTC. This codes for CAGSLGASSYNEQFF.

Concerning this clonotype: The junction departs from the called germline gene at one end, perhaps through a read error. The chain links TRBV11-2 to TRBJ2-1, with D unresolved. CDR1 is SGHAT and CDR2 is FQNNGV in the germline V gene. The CDR3 consists of 11 residues. The CDR3 loop is CASSLVAEKFF. CDR3 nucleotide sequence: TGTGCCAGTAGCTTAGTAGCTGAGAAGTTCTTC.

On this clonotype: This is likely a read error, given that the CDR3 carries no conserved phenylalanine or tryptophan at its end. V usage is TRBV5-4 and J usage is TRBJ2-7; D may be TRBD1 or TRBD2 (5 bases each). This CDR3 is 15 amino acids long. The V gene lost 1 base and the J gene lost 1 base, with 12 bases spanning the gap. The V gene's germline CDR1 is SGHNT and CDR2 YYREEE (reference sequence). CDR3 sequence: CASSLKGTLSYEQYI. The DNA for the CDR3 is TGTGCCAGCAGCTTGAAGGGGACCCTTTCCTACGAGCAGTACATC.

This clonotype was found a few times. One junction end does not reproduce the germline sequence, and a read error may be involved. The chain couples TRBV6-5 to TRBJ1-1; D not resolved. Germline CDR1 is MNHEY and CDR2 is SVGAGI. This CDR3 spans 17 amino acids. CDR3 DNA: TGTGCTAGCAGTTCCGACCCTTGGCGGGGATCGAGCACTGAAGCTTTCTTT. It specifies CASSSDPWRGSSTEAFF.

This clonotype came up once. One end of the junction varies from germline; a read error may be responsible. The chain carries TRBV11-2 and TRBJ2-7; no reliable D call. CDR3 size: 13 residues. The germline gives CDR1 SGHAT, CDR2 FQNNGV. The CDR3 here is CASSPPERYGQYF. The CDR3 coding sequence is TGTGCCAGCAGCCCTCCGGAGAGGTACGGGCAGTACTTC.

As concerns this clonotype: One base away lies a much larger clone, so this may be a sequencing read error. The chain recombines TRBV6-1 with TRBJ2-5; TRBD1 matches 8 bases. CDR1 and CDR2 from the germline V gene are MNHNS and SASEGT. The length of the CDR3 is 15 residues. CDR3 residues: CASSLTGAYQEIQYF. CDR3 sequence (DNA): TGTGCCAGCAGCCTGACAGGGGCCTACCAAGAGATCCAGTACTTC.

This clonotype has at least ten counts. The chain is built from TRBV12-3 or TRBV12-4 and TRBJ1-5; D is uncertain. The CDR3 covers 12 residues. V lost 8 bases, J lost 1 base, and 6 bases lay in between. As DNA, the CDR3 is TGTGCCAGCGGCCCCAGCAATCAGCCCCAGCATTTT. It codes for CASGPSNQPQHF.

The V and J genes are TRBV7-8 and TRBJ1-5; D gene ambiguous. CDR3 size: 14 residues. Trimming took off 1 base at V and 0 bases at J, with 4 bases between the two ends. Germline values: CDR1 SGHVS, CDR2 FQNEAQ. In DNA form, the CDR3 reads TGTGCCAGCAGCTTAGGTGATAGCAATCAGCCCCAGCATTTT. Translation: CASSLGDSNQPQHF. Full variable domain (outside the CDR3, taken from reference TRBV7-8 and TRBJ1-5): GAGVSQSPRYKVAKRGQDVALRCDPISGHVSLFWYQQALGQGPEFLTYFQNEAQLDKSGLPSDRFFAERPEGSVSTLKIQRTQQEDSAVYLCASSLGDSNQPQHFGDGTRLSIL.

Regarding this clonotype: The CDR3 ends on some other residue instead of the conserved phenylalanine or tryptophan, so this is likely a read error. The chain recombines TRBV14 with TRBJ1-2; TRBD1 is a possible D gene (5 bases). Trimming shortened V by 4 bases and J by 3 bases, and 15 bases separated the two germline ends. CDR1 and CDR2 from the germline V gene are SGHDN and FVKESK. The CDR3 contains 15 residues. The CDR3 is CASSPLEGKDYGYTV. In DNA form, the CDR3 reads TGTGCCAGCAGCCCTCTGGAGGGGAAGGACTATGGCTACACCGTC.

The gene calls are TRBV5-6 and TRBJ2-6; D is ambiguous. The CDR3 runs 14 residues. The V gene lost 4 bases and the J gene lost 2 bases, with 7 bases spanning the gap. Germline-derived CDR1 and CDR2 are SGHDT and YYEEEE. CDR3 in amino acids: CASSLPAGANVLTF. CDR3 in DNA: TGTGCCAGCAGCCTCCCAGCTGGGGCCAACGTCCTGACTTTC.

Turning to this clonotype: Since a much larger clone is just one base distant, this may be a read error. V and J are TRBV12-3 or TRBV12-4 and TRBJ2-1; D is unclear. The CDR3 contains 13 residues. The CDR3 nucleotides read TGTGCCAACAGTTCCTTGATGGACAATGAGCAGTTCTTC. It translates to CANSSLMDNEQFF.

V usage is TRBV10-3 and J usage is TRBJ1-1, with 8 bases lining up with TRBD1. CDR1 is ENHRY, CDR2 SYGVKD, per germline. The CDR3 totals 15 residues. With 0 bases clipped from V and 9 bases from J, the junction kept 9 bases outside the gene matches. CDR3 DNA sequence: TGTGCCATCAGTGAGTCCGCTGTCGGACAGGGCAAAGCTTTCTTT. Amino acid sequence: CAISESAVGQGKAFF.

As regards this clonotype: A clone one base away is much larger, so this may be a read error. V usage is TRBV11-3 and J usage is TRBJ1-3; D gene uncertain. CDR1 is SGHNT, CDR2 YENEEA, per germline. The CDR3 is made up of 13 amino acids. For the CDR3, the DNA is TGTGCCAGCAACTTAGACGTGAGAAACACCATATATTTT. This codes for CASNLDVRNTIYF.

With regard to this clonotype: Possible read error: a much larger clone is one base away. This sequence joins TRBV4-1 and TRBJ2-1, with 12 bases fitting TRBD2. V was clipped by 3 bases and J by 6 bases; unmatched bases: 3. Germline V lookup: CDR1 MGHRA, CDR2 YSYEKL. The CDR3 has 15 amino acids. CDR3 region: CASSHTSGRSNEQFF. The CDR3 DNA follows: TGCGCCAGCAGCCATACTAGCGGGAGGAGCAATGAGCAGTTCTTC.

On this clonotype: This sequence may be a read error, since a much larger clone differs from it by one base. The rearrangement links TRBV5-5 to TRBJ2-1, with 9 bases aligning to TRBD1. Germline V gene lookup returns CDR1 SGHKS and CDR2 YYEKEE (reference sequence). The CDR3 is made up of 15 amino acids. The CDR3 here is CARSSGTGSYNEQFF. The CDR3 DNA sequence: TGTGCCAGGAGCTCGGGGACAGGGTCCTACAATGAGCAGTTCTTC.